This T cell receptor (beta chain) came from a study of blood T cell repertoires in COVID-19. Germline V gene data show CDR1 as KGHDR and CDR2 as SFDVKD. The CDR3 runs to 13 residues. V lost 4 bases and J 8 bases, leaving 11 bases between the germline ends. The method was immunoSEQ multiplex PCR; TCRdb's version includes in-frame clones alone and lacks a portion of them. The sample yields 35,000 to 45,000 clones, about 90% seen once. The origin of this receptor is a human donor in a cohort sampled during active COVID-19. Material for sequencing was peripheral blood. This chain links TRBV24-1 with TRBJ2-1; no definite D call. CDR3 sequence reads: CATSDPGIDEQFF. CDR3 coding DNA: TGTGCCACCAGTGACCCAGGTATCGATGAGCAGTTCTTC.